This TCR beta chain was captured in a study of blood T cell repertoires in COVID-19. Turning to the study itself: Acute and convalescent COVID-19 samples came from the United States, Italy and Spain.

The authors' processing: Counts of nucleated cells, estimated from reference gene primer amplification, were obtained. Measured with immunoSEQ multiplex PCR; TCRdb has only the in-frame clones, and not every one. The D gene and trimming were derived from the DNA, and the V and J assignments and clone size from that table. The sample records fewer than 250,000 clones, 83% being singletons. This clone was found once. The source material was peripheral blood. This sequence was found in a woman in her forties with active or convalescent COVID-19.

CDR3 residues: CASSLQGTGELFF. CDR3 DNA: TGTGCCAGCAGCTTACAGGGGACCGGGGAGCTGTTTTTT. The V and J genes are TRBV11-2 and TRBJ2-2; D possibly corresponds to TRBD1 (6 bases). The CDR3 consists of 13 residues. V shed 2 bases and J shed 5 bases, with 6 bases lying between them. Germline loops: CDR1 SGHAT, CDR2 FQNNGV.